This passage covers 6 T cell receptor beta chains from one sample sequenced in a study of blood T cell repertoires in COVID-19. TCRdb's copy holds only in-frame clones and misses some; the assay was immunoSEQ multiplex PCR. The sample has about 44,000 clones; approximately 81% are singletons. The sequenced sample consisted of peripheral blood. These receptor sequences come from a woman between 70 and 85 years old with acute or convalescent COVID-19.

This chain connects TRBV4-2 to TRBJ2-2; D is unclear. The CDR3 loop spans 14 amino acids. Germline lookup yields CDR1 LGHNA and CDR2 YNFKEQ. The V gene lost 2 bases and the J gene lost 3 bases, with 7 bases spanning the gap. CDR3 sequence reads: CASSQSPDTGELFF. The CDR3 DNA reads TGTGCCAGCAGCCAATCACCAGACACCGGGGAGCTGTTTTTT.

V and J are TRBV18 and TRBJ2-3, with TRBD2 identical over 13 bases. The CDR3 extends over 18 amino acids. The V gene's germline CDR1 is KGHSH and CDR2 LQKENI. V dropped 4 bases and J dropped 0; count of bases not matched to a gene: 7. The CDR3 DNA follows: TGTGCCAGCTCACTCAATAGACTAGCGGGAGGTAGCACAGATACGCAGTATTTT. It specifies CASSLNRLAGGSTDTQYF.

The chain has TRBV28 and TRBJ2-4, with D tentatively TRBD2 (5 bases). Germline CDR1 is MDHEN and CDR2 is SYDVKM. Trimming removed 5 bases from V and 7 bases from J, with 15 bases in between. This CDR3 comprises 14 residues. The CDR3 nucleotides read TGTGCCAGCAGTATCCTCGGACTGGAGAACATTCAGTACTTC. Translation: CASSILGLENIQYF.

The V and J genes are TRBV27 and TRBJ1-5, with D possibly TRBD1 on 6 matching bases. Per germline, CDR1 MNHEY and CDR2 SMNVEV (reference sequence). V was clipped by 1 base and J by 7 bases, with 11 bases between them. This CDR3 region has 14 residues. CDR3 protein: CASSLWGGGQPQHF. CDR3 DNA: TGTGCCAGCAGTTTATGGGGGGGCGGCCAGCCCCAGCATTTT.

This chain joins TRBV19 and TRBJ2-1; tentatively, D is TRBD2 (5 bases). Germline V gene sequence: CDR1 LNHDA, CDR2 SQIVND (reference sequence). The CDR3 is made up of 12 amino acids. V shed 4 bases and J shed 10 bases, with 11 bases lying between them. CDR3 sequence (DNA): TGTGCCAGTAGTAGCGGGTTTCAAGAGCAGTTCTTC. Protein product: CASSSGFQEQFF.

This clone was counted between two and nine times. The chain is built from TRBV27 and TRBJ2-7; D perhaps matches TRBD2 (6 bases). V lost 8 bases, J lost 1 base, and 12 bases lay in between. CDR3 size: 13 residues. The germline CDR1 and CDR2 sequences are MNHEY and SMNVEV (reference sequence). CDR3 loop: CASQLAQSYEQYF. CDR3 coding DNA: TGTGCCAGCCAACTAGCTCAGTCCTACGAGCAGTACTTC.